These 18 T cell receptor beta chains originate from one sample sequenced in a study of blood T cell repertoires in COVID-19. Measured with immunoSEQ multiplex PCR; TCRdb has only the in-frame clones, and not every one. The sample lists fewer than 200,000 clones, 79% occurring once. Sequencing used peripheral blood. All receptors come from a woman in her sixties or seventies with COVID-19, enrolled during active disease.

The rearrangement joins TRBV5-5 to TRBJ2-1, with a weak D call TRBD2 (6 bases). The germline gives CDR1 SGHKS, CDR2 YYEKEE (reference sequence). The length of the CDR3 is 12 residues. V lost 4 bases and J 7 bases, leaving 9 bases between the germline ends. The CDR3 sequence is CASSAGKNEQFF. The CDR3 region has the DNA TGTGCCAGCAGCGCGGGGAAGAATGAGCAGTTCTTC.

V is TRBV11-2 and J is TRBJ2-5; no reliable D call. This CDR3 region has 11 residues. Trimming stripped 5 bases from V and 4 bases from J, with 5 bases between. The germline V gene encodes CDR1 SGHAT and CDR2 FQNNGV. The CDR3 coding sequence is TGTGCCAGCAGCCAATTAGAGACCCAGTACTTC. Amino acid sequence: CASSQLETQYF.

The chain carries TRBV20-1 and TRBJ1-3, with D possibly being TRBD1 (5 bases). This CDR3 is built from 15 residues. The germline V and J ends were trimmed by 3 bases and 0 bases, with 12 bases remaining between them. Germline-derived CDR1 and CDR2 are DFQATT and SNEGSKA (reference sequence). The CDR3 sequence is CSASSGGSSGNTIYF. The CDR3 nucleotides read TGCAGTGCTAGTAGCGGGGGTAGCTCTGGAAACACCATATATTTT.

The chain links TRBV6-5 to TRBJ2-2; 8 bases align to TRBD1. This CDR3 is 14 amino acids long. V dropped 6 bases and J dropped 8; count of bases not matched to a gene: 8. Per germline, CDR1 MNHEY and CDR2 SVGAGI. The CDR3 sequence is CASRQGEDWGELFF. The CDR3 DNA follows: TGTGCCAGCAGACAGGGGGAAGATTGGGGGGAGCTGTTTTTT.

This clone was detected a few times. This chain links TRBV19 with TRBJ2-1, with TRBD2 identical over 7 bases. Trimming at V came to 9 bases and at J to 7 bases, leaving 12 bases not matched to a gene. Germline-derived CDR1 and CDR2 are LNHDA and SQIVND (reference sequence). The CDR3 has 14 residues. In nucleotides, the CDR3 is TGTGCCAGCGAACGGGAGGTTCTGGGGAATGAGCAGTTCTTC. Its protein product is CASEREVLGNEQFF.

This chain connects TRBV6-2 or TRBV6-3 to TRBJ2-3, with D maybe TRBD2 (6 bases). CDR3 length: 15 amino acids. V lost 2 bases and J 0 bases, leaving 9 bases between the germline ends. CDR1 is MNHEY, CDR2 SVGEGT, per germline. CDR3 sequence (DNA): TGTGCCAGCAGTTACGCGGGGCTTAGCACAGATACGCAGTATTTT. This translates into CASSYAGLSTDTQYF.

The chain uses TRBV5-6 and TRBJ2-7; D may be TRBD2 (6 bases). Trimming removed 2 bases from V and 3 bases from J, with 18 bases in between. This CDR3 has 16 residues. The germline V gene encodes CDR1 SGHDT and CDR2 YYEEEE. CDR3 region: CASSFLVGTESYEQYF. For the CDR3, the DNA is TGTGCCAGCAGCTTTCTGGTTGGGACTGAAAGCTACGAGCAGTACTTC.

This clone appeared a few times. This sequence joins TRBV5-5 and TRBJ1-5, with 9 bases aligning to TRBD1. This CDR3 has 15 amino acids. Germline CDR1 SGHKS, CDR2 YYEKEE (reference sequence). V dropped 4 bases and J dropped 6; count of bases not matched to a gene: 8. CDR3 in DNA: TGTGCCAGCAGCCCCCGGGACAGGGTCCGTCAGCCCCAGCATTTT. Protein product: CASSPRDRVRQPQHF.

The table lists this clone with a count of one. The chain has TRBV5-1 and TRBJ2-7, with TRBD2 matching 14 bases. Germline values: CDR1 SGHRS, CDR2 YFSETQ. The CDR3 runs to 17 residues. Trimming at V came to 0 bases and at J to 9 bases, leaving 11 bases not matched to a gene. CDR3 loop: CASSLVNPGLAGDVQYF. CDR3 DNA: TGCGCCAGCAGCTTGGTCAACCCGGGACTAGCGGGAGATGTGCAGTACTTC.

The CDR3 nucleotides are TGTGCCAGCAGCAAACAGGGACATGAGCAGTTCTTC. This gives the protein CASSKQGHEQFF. V usage is TRBV11-1 and J usage is TRBJ2-1, with D possibly being TRBD1 (6 bases). V lost 5 bases, J lost 8 bases, and 10 bases lay in between. The CDR3 spans 12 residues. CDR1 and CDR2 from the germline V gene are SGHAT and FQDESV (reference sequence).

V and J are TRBV5-4 and TRBJ2-1, with 11 bases identical to TRBD2. The CDR3 contains 15 residues. The ends lost 0 bases at V and 6 bases at J; junction bases unmatched: 2. The V gene's germline CDR1 is SGHNT and CDR2 YYREEE (reference sequence). CDR3 residues: CASSLELAGANEQFF. The CDR3 DNA reads TGTGCCAGCAGCTTGGAACTAGCGGGAGCCAATGAGCAGTTCTTC.

The rearrangement uses TRBV4-1 and TRBJ2-1, with a tentative D call TRBD2 (5 bases). The CDR3 spans 15 residues. Trimming took off 2 bases at V and 5 bases at J, with 13 bases between the two ends. Germline CDR1 reads MGHRA; CDR2 reads YSYEKL. The CDR3 sequence is CASSQFSGVNNEQFF. In DNA form, the CDR3 reads TGCGCCAGCAGCCAATTTTCCGGGGTAAACAATGAGCAGTTCTTC.

There are a few counts of this clone. The chain joins TRBV7-9 to TRBJ1-6, with TRBD1 matching over 7 bases. V was clipped by 5 bases and J by 6 bases; unmatched bases: 4. Germline CDR1 SEHNR, CDR2 FQNEAQ (reference sequence). This CDR3 region has 14 residues. CDR3 residues: CASSRDSVNSPLHF. The DNA of the CDR3 is TGTGCCAGCAGCCGGGACAGTGTTAATTCACCCCTCCACTTT. Full variable domain (rest looked up from reference TRBV7-9 and TRBJ1-6): DTGVSQNPRHKITKRGQNVTFRCDPISEHNRLYWYRQTLGQGPEFLTYFQNEAQLEKSRLLSDRFSAERPKGSFSTLEIQRTEQGDSAMYLCASSRDSVNSPLHFGNGTRLTVT.

The chain links TRBV15 to TRBJ2-2; 9 bases align to TRBD1. CDR1 and CDR2 from the germline V gene are LNHNV and YYDKDF (reference sequence). The CDR3 contains 16 residues. After removal of 2 bases from V and 6 bases from J, the junction contained 7 bases not matched to a gene. The CDR3 DNA is TGTGCCACCAGCAGACACTACAGGGGGCAGGCCGGGGAGCTGTTTTTT. This translates into CATSRHYRGQAGELFF.

The chain links TRBV19 to TRBJ2-3; TRBD2 matches at 9 bases. V lost 7 bases and J lost 4; bases outside the gene matches: 6. The CDR3 is made up of 14 amino acids. The germline CDR1 and CDR2 sequences are LNHDA and SQIVND (reference sequence). The CDR3 nucleotides are TGTGCCAGTATCGGCGGGAGGGCTCCAGATACGCAGTATTTT. This codes for CASIGGRAPDTQYF.

This chain connects TRBV11-2 to TRBJ2-7; D is undetermined. The CDR3 is 11 residues long. CDR1 and CDR2 (germline): SGHAT, FQNNGV. V shed 4 bases and J shed 4 bases, with 5 bases lying between them. DNA of the CDR3: TGTGCCAGCAGCTCCACATACGAGCAGTACTTC. This codes for CASSSTYEQYF.

V usage is TRBV15 and J usage is TRBJ2-3; 11 bases match TRBD2. From germline, CDR1 is LNHNV and CDR2 YYDKDF (reference sequence). V lost 2 bases and J lost 3; bases outside the gene matches: 10. The CDR3 consists of 18 residues. CDR3 sequence reads: CATSRIPVLAGGTDTQYF. DNA of the CDR3: TGTGCCACCAGCAGAATACCAGTTCTAGCGGGGGGAACAGATACGCAGTATTTT.

The rearrangement links TRBV11-3 to TRBJ2-2, with D hard to call. This CDR3 spans 13 amino acids. The germline V gene encodes CDR1 SGHNT and CDR2 YENEEA. V lost 2 bases, J lost 7 bases, and 8 bases lay in between. The CDR3 sequence: CASSLTSYGELFF. CDR3 coding DNA: TGTGCCAGCAGCTTAACTTCTTACGGGGAGCTGTTTTTT.